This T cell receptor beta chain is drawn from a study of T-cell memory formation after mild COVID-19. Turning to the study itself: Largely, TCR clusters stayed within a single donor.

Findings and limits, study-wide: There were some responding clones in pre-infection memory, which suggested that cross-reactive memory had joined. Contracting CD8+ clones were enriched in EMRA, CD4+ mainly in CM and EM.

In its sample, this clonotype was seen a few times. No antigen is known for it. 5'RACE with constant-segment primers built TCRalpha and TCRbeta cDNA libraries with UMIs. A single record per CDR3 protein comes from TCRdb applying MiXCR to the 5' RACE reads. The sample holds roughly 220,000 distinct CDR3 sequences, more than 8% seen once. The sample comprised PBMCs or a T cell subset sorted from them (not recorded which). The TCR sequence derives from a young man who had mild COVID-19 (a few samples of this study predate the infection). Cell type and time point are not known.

DNA for the CDR3: TGTGCCAGCAGCTTTGGGGCGGGGTACGTCACCGGGGAGCTGTTTTTT. Its protein is CASSFGAGYVTGELFF. The J gene is TRBJ2-2, the V gene TRBV7-9; TRBD2 might be the D (6 bases). The germline V gene encodes CDR1 SEHNR and CDR2 FQNEAQ (reference sequence). The V gene lost 3 bases and the J gene lost 4 bases, with 15 bases spanning the gap. This CDR3 is 16 amino acids long. Full variable domain (rest looked up from reference TRBV7-9 and TRBJ2-2): DTGVSQNPRHKITKRGQNVTFRCDPISEHNRLYWYRQTLGQGPEFLTYFQNEAQLEKSRLLSDRFSAERPKGSFSTLEIQRTEQGDSAMYLCASSFGAGYVTGELFFGEGSRLTVL.